These 18 T cell receptor beta chains were all obtained from the same sample, sequenced in a study of naive and memory T cell subsets. The SP2 primer and nested alpha and beta constant region primers amplified ligated cDNA in four rounds. TCRdb re-called the UMI-ligation and nested PCR reads through MiXCR, storing one row per CDR3 protein. The sample lists over 11,000 distinct CDR3 sequences, approximately 4.7% occurring once. As to treatment: skin biopsy from PPD injection site in Mantoux-positive individual. The library had UMIs added by 3' ligation of an oligonucleotide to TCR cDNA. The sequencing used skin, collected from a tuberculin skin test site. The source of these receptors is an adult in good health.

Many counts were recorded for this clonotype. This chain uses TRBV4-3 with TRBJ1-5; D is unclear. V lost 4 bases, J lost 5 bases, and 9 bases lay in between. Germline CDR1 reads LGHNA; CDR2 reads YSLEER. The CDR3 spans 13 residues. The CDR3: CASSPTGDQPQHF. The CDR3 coding sequence is TGCGCCAGCAGCCCTACCGGGGATCAGCCCCAGCATTTT.

In this sample, this clonotype turned up a few times. This sequence joins TRBV20-1 and TRBJ1-5; the D gene is possibly TRBD1 (6 bases). The V and J ends lost 4 bases and 6 bases respectively, with 13 bases between them. This CDR3 is 13 amino acids long. CDR1 is DFQATT, CDR2 SNEGSKA, per germline (reference sequence). This chain's CDR3 is CSATTGRAQPQHF. The DNA of the CDR3 is TGCAGTGCTACCACAGGGAGGGCTCAGCCCCAGCATTTT.

This clonotype was recorded at least ten times. The chain is built from TRBV14 and TRBJ1-1; 7 nucleotides match TRBD1. The CDR3 has 13 amino acids. Trimming cost V 3 bases and J 6 bases; bases outside gene matches: 4. The germline V gene encodes CDR1 SGHDN and CDR2 FVKESK. CDR3 amino acids: CASSQTGLSEAFF. In DNA form, the CDR3 reads TGTGCCAGCAGCCAGACAGGGCTCTCTGAAGCTTTCTTT. The full variable domain, with the rest looked up from reference TRBV14 and TRBJ1-1, is EAGVTQFPSHSVIEKGQTVTLRCDPISGHDNLYWYRRVMGKEIKFLLHFVKESKQDESGMPNNRFLAERTGGTYSTLKVQPAELEDSGVYFCASSQTGLSEAFFGQGTRLTVV.

This clonotype was detected ten times or more. This chain connects TRBV5-1 to TRBJ1-2; 7 bases are a match to TRBD1. CDR1 is SGHRS, CDR2 YFSETQ, per germline. The J segment lost 4 bases and the V segment lost 0 bases, leaving 6 bases of the junction unmatched. This CDR3 is 15 amino acids long. CDR3 nucleotide sequence: TGCGCCAGCAGCTTGGAACCCGGGACAGCCTATGGCTACACCTTC. It encodes CASSLEPGTAYGYTF.

This clonotype is categorized as medium-sized. The V and J genes are TRBV14 and TRBJ2-3; D unclear. CDR3 length equals 13 residues. Germline CDR1 SGHDN, CDR2 FVKESK. The V and J ends lost 3 bases and 2 bases respectively, with 6 bases between them. Here the CDR3 reads CASSHYATDTQYF. The DNA for the CDR3 is TGTGCCAGCAGCCACTACGCCACAGATACGCAGTATTTT.

In its sample, this clonotype was seen many times. The V gene is TRBV25-1, the J gene TRBJ2-6; possible D gene TRBD1, 7 bases. The V and J ends lost 7 bases and 3 bases respectively, with 13 bases between them. The CDR3 contains 15 residues. Germline CDR1 reads MGHDK; CDR2 reads SYGVNS. The CDR3 region is CASTPGGSGANVLTF. As DNA, the CDR3 is TGTGCCAGCACTCCAGGGGGGAGTGGGGCCAACGTCCTGACTTTC.

This clonotype appeared many times. The chain has TRBV30 and TRBJ1-2, with D maybe TRBD1 (6 bases). The CDR3 is made up of 13 amino acids. V lost 1 base to trimming and J lost 4 bases, with 10 bases between them. Germline CDR1 is GTSNPN and CDR2 is SVGIG (reference sequence). CDR3 loop: CAWSEGQVYGYTF. For the CDR3, the DNA is TGTGCCTGGAGTGAGGGACAAGTCTATGGCTACACCTTC.

Many counts were recorded for this clonotype. This chain uses TRBV20-1 with TRBJ1-1; D gene ambiguous. Trimming pared 4 bases from V and 5 bases from J, leaving 14 bases between. CDR1 is DFQATT, CDR2 SNEGSKA, per germline (reference sequence). The CDR3 length is 13 residues. The CDR3 DNA follows: TGCAGTGCTACCACAGAAGGTTGGACTGAAGCTTTCTTT. Its translation: CSATTEGWTEAFF.

This clonotype was observed at least ten times. This chain joins TRBV3-1 and TRBJ2-5, with D unclear. CDR3 length: 16 residues. Germline assignment: CDR1 LGHDT and CDR2 YNNKEL (reference sequence). The V and J ends lost 4 bases and 0 bases respectively, with 15 bases between them. CDR3 sequence (DNA): TGTGCCAGCAGCCCAAGATCACCGAGGAACCAAGAGACCCAGTACTTC. Translating gives CASSPRSPRNQETQYF.

This clonotype has ten or more counts. The chain uses TRBV3-1 and TRBJ1-2, with D uncertain. Deletions cut 1 base from V and 3 bases from J, with 12 bases between. Germline lookup yields CDR1 LGHDT and CDR2 YNNKEL (reference sequence). This CDR3 is 15 amino acids long. The CDR3 DNA reads TGTGCCAGCAGCCAAGGAGTCGGGGAAGACTATGGCTACACCTTC. It translates to CASSQGVGEDYGYTF.

This clonotype appeared a few times. The chain recombines TRBV4-2 with TRBJ1-2; TRBD1 matches 8 bases. Germline-derived CDR1 and CDR2 are LGHNA and YNFKEQ. There are 17 residues in the CDR3. V was pared by 2 bases and J by 0 bases, with 8 bases of the junction left unmatched. The CDR3: CASSQPDRALANYGYTF. CDR3 bases: TGTGCCAGCAGCCAACCGGACAGGGCGCTAGCTAACTATGGCTACACCTTC.

The rearrangement links TRBV18 to TRBJ1-2; 8 bases align to TRBD1. Germline V gene lookup returns CDR1 KGHSH and CDR2 LQKENI. The CDR3 has 14 amino acids. Trimming took 3 bases from V and 8 from J; bases not matched to a gene: 8. CDR3: CASSPGQGGGGYTF. The DNA for the CDR3 is TGTGCCAGCTCACCCGGACAGGGAGGAGGGGGCTACACCTTC.

The sample holds many counts of this clonotype. J is TRBJ1-1 and V is TRBV20-1; a weak D match, TRBD1 (5 bases). The germline V gene encodes CDR1 DFQATT and CDR2 SNEGSKA (reference sequence). The V gene lost 6 bases and the J gene lost 4 bases, with 15 bases spanning the gap. CDR3 length equals 13 residues. CDR3 region: CSARGGVGTEAFF. CDR3 in DNA: TGCAGTGCCCGTGGGGGAGTGGGCACTGAAGCTTTCTTT.

This clonotype is classed as medium-sized (0.01 to 0.1%). This chain uses TRBV9 with TRBJ2-1; 7 positions agree with TRBD1. V shed 0 bases and J 0 bases; nucleotides not matched to a gene: 12. The CDR3 loop spans 19 amino acids. The germline CDR1 and CDR2 sequences are SGDLS and YYNGEE. CDR3 residues: CASSVALGTGASSYNEQFF. Here the CDR3 DNA reads TGTGCCAGCAGCGTAGCTTTGGGAACAGGGGCGAGCTCCTACAATGAGCAGTTCTTC.

This clonotype occurred a few times. This sequence joins TRBV18 and TRBJ2-1, with a tentative D call TRBD2 (7 bases). Between the trimmed V and J ends, which lost 6 bases and 7 bases, there was a span of 22 bases. The CDR3 covers 16 residues. CDR1 and CDR2 from the germline V gene are KGHSH and LQKENI. The CDR3 loop is CASSTDSQRGGNEQFF. For the CDR3, the DNA is TGTGCCAGCTCTACCGACAGCCAGAGGGGGGGGAATGAGCAGTTCTTC.

V gene TRBV2 combines with J gene TRBJ2-6; D is possibly TRBD2 (7 bases). There are 19 residues in the CDR3. The germline V gene encodes CDR1 SNHLY and CDR2 FYNNEI. V gave up 6 bases and J gave up 0 bases, with 21 bases separating them. The CDR3 here is CASRGGVGQPSSGANVLTF. CDR3 DNA: TGTGCCAGCAGGGGGGGGGTAGGACAGCCGAGCTCTGGGGCCAACGTCCTGACTTTC.

This clonotype was observed many times. This chain uses TRBV3-1 with TRBJ2-5; no reliable D call. V was shortened by 0 bases and J by 2 bases, with 7 bases between the two germline ends. This CDR3 has 14 amino acids. Germline V gives CDR1 LGHDT, CDR2 YNNKEL (reference sequence). The CDR3: CASSQEAGQETQYF. CDR3 bases: TGTGCCAGCAGCCAAGAGGCCGGACAAGAGACCCAGTACTTC.

This clonotype was counted at least ten times. The rearrangement links TRBV9 to TRBJ1-6, with TRBD1 matching over 9 bases. V lost 0 bases, J lost 2 bases, and 3 bases stayed unmatched. Per the germline V gene, CDR1 is SGDLS and CDR2 is YYNGEE. The CDR3 length is 17 residues. The CDR3 coding sequence is TGTGCCAGCAGCGTAGCGGGACAGGGCCCCTATAATTCACCCCTCCACTTT. Translated, it gives CASSVAGQGPYNSPLHF.